This T cell receptor beta chain was sequenced in a study of T cell changes during pregnancy in multiple sclerosis. The CDR3 length is 16 residues. J was trimmed by 0 bases and V by 0 bases; bases with no gene match: 1. The V gene's germline CDR1 is LGHNA and CDR2 YSLEER. TCRdb keeps only in-frame clones here, not all; method: immunoSEQ multiplex PCR. The data contain 50,000 or so clones, approximately 93% of them seen just once; the ten biggest clones take up around 2%. The rearrangement uses TRBV4-3 and TRBJ2-2; 7 bases fit TRBD1. The sample consisted of peripheral blood, taken in the second trimester of pregnancy. This clonotype was obtained from a female donor with multiple sclerosis, enrolled in a pregnancy study. The CDR3 here is CASSQEGTANTGELFF. CDR3 bases: TGCGCCAGCAGCCAAGAAGGGACAGCGAACACCGGGGAGCTGTTTTTT.